The 8 T cell receptor beta chains below were found in one sample sequenced in a study of CD8 T cells in Susac syndrome. Random hexamers were used to reverse transcribe an amount of roughly 0.45 to 1 ug RNA. TCRdb used MiXCR to reprocess the immunoSEQ multiplex PCR reads, holding one entry per CDR3 protein. Among around 150,000 distinct CDR3 sequences listed, approximately 95% were seen once. The sequencing sample was made of CD4+ T cells from PBMCs. These receptors came from a human donor with Susac syndrome.

This clonotype showed up just once. J is TRBJ1-5 and V is TRBV27, with 7 bases aligning to TRBD1. V was pared by 5 bases and J by 0 bases, with 10 bases of the junction left unmatched. CDR1 is MNHEY, CDR2 SMNVEV, per germline (reference sequence). The CDR3 covers 17 residues. CDR3 residues: CASSPSGQPYSNQPQHF. In nucleotides, the CDR3 is TGTGCCAGCAGTCCTTCGGGACAGCCTTATAGCAATCAGCCCCAGCATTTT.

The CDR3, as DNA: TGTGCCAGCAGTGAAAGTTGGCGGGAGGGGACAGATACGCAGTATTTT. Translated: CASSESWREGTDTQYF. V gene TRBV25-1 combines with J gene TRBJ2-3; 9 nucleotides line up with TRBD2. The V gene end was trimmed by 2 bases and the J gene end by 3 bases; junction bases not matched to a gene: 6. This CDR3 contains 16 residues. The germline V gene encodes CDR1 MGHDK and CDR2 SYGVNS.

The rearrangement links TRBV4-1 to TRBJ2-7; D call uncertain. The germline CDR1 and CDR2 sequences are MGHRA and YSYEKL. There are 14 residues in the CDR3. V lost 0 bases, J lost 3 bases, and 9 bases lay in between. CDR3 loop: CASSQEETGYEQYF. In nucleotides, the CDR3 is TGCGCCAGCAGCCAAGAGGAGACTGGCTACGAGCAGTACTTC.

V gene TRBV6-4 combines with J gene TRBJ2-1; 10 bases match TRBD2. CDR3 size: 16 residues. V lost 2 bases to trimming and J lost 7 bases; unmatched junction nucleotides: 8. Per the germline V gene, CDR1 is MRHNA and CDR2 is SNTAGT. CDR3 in DNA: TGTGCCAGCAGTGACGGGCAGCGGGAGGGCCTGAATGAGCAGTTCTTC. Translated: CASSDGQREGLNEQFF.

The sample holds one count of this clonotype. The chain uses TRBV12-3 or TRBV12-4 and TRBJ2-3; 8 bases line up with TRBD2. CDR3 size: 15 residues. The V gene end was trimmed by 3 bases and the J gene end by 4 bases; junction bases not matched to a gene: 6. The CDR3: CASSFGSGEADTQYF. The CDR3 DNA follows: TGTGCCAGCAGTTTCGGTAGCGGGGAGGCAGATACGCAGTATTTT.

The rearrangement joins TRBV9 to TRBJ2-1; D gene unclear. V shed 2 bases and J shed 1 base, with 10 bases lying between them. Looked up from germline, CDR1 is SGDLS and CDR2 is YYNGEE. The CDR3 has 15 amino acids. The CDR3 sequence: CASSVGVGSYNEQFF. CDR3 nucleotide sequence: TGTGCCAGCAGCGTTGGGGTCGGGTCCTACAATGAGCAGTTCTTC.

This CDR3 is CASSSRLRGVQYF. The DNA for the CDR3 is TGTGCCAGCAGTTCCCGGCTACGGGGGGTGCAGTACTTC. This chain uses TRBV28 with TRBJ2-7; 7 nucleotides line up with TRBD2. The V segment lost 4 bases and the J segment 9 bases; nucleotides outside the gene matches: 9. This CDR3 contains 13 residues. In germline, CDR1 is MDHEN, CDR2 SYDVKM.

The V gene is TRBV30, the J gene TRBJ2-3, with no clear D. Germline V CDR1 and CDR2: GTSNPN, SVGIG (reference sequence). The V end lost 0 bases, the J end lost 14 bases, and 18 bases lay between the germline ends. The CDR3 is 13 amino acids. CDR3 nucleotides: TGTGCCTGGAGTGTAAAGGGCAAAACCTGGCTGTATTTT. It codes for CAWSVKGKTWLYF.